The 30 T cell receptor beta chains below were found in one sample sequenced in a study of T cells in Graves' hyperthyroidism and ophthalmopathy. TCR beta CDR3 regions were amplified from RNA. Carried out on the TCR CDR3, a first-round RT-PCR used the HTBI primer set. Each CDR3 protein is one row after TCRdb ran MiXCR on the multiplex PCR reads. Among 300,000 to 500,000 distinct CDR3 sequences, 11% to 15% were seen once, and the ten largest hold under 30%. Sequenced input: blood. The source is a man in his fifties or sixties with Graves' ophthalmopathy.

The table lists this clonotype with many counts. This sequence joins TRBV28 and TRBJ1-2, with TRBD1 as a possible D gene (5 bases). CDR1 and CDR2 from the germline V gene are MDHEN and SYDVKM. The CDR3 is 15 amino acids. Trimming took 6 bases from V and 4 from J, leaving 18 bases between them. The CDR3 sequence is CASSKSPGGVYGYTF. The CDR3 DNA follows: TGTGCCAGCAGCAAAAGTCCCGGGGGAGTCTATGGCTACACCTTC.

The table lists this clonotype with a few counts. The chain combines TRBV28 with TRBJ2-1; 8 nucleotides agree with TRBD1. This CDR3 comprises 18 residues. V lost 4 bases to trimming and J lost 4 bases; unmatched junction nucleotides: 15. Germline V gives CDR1 MDHEN, CDR2 SYDVKM. CDR3 in amino acids: CASSSYSSDRGVYNEQFF. CDR3 sequence (DNA): TGTGCCAGCAGTTCCTACAGCTCCGACAGGGGCGTTTACAATGAGCAGTTCTTC.

This clonotype was recorded many times. The chain is built from TRBV12-3 or TRBV12-4 and TRBJ2-3; no reliable D call. This CDR3 contains 13 residues. V lost 4 bases and J 0 bases, leaving 5 bases between the germline ends. CDR3 protein: CASSSASTDTQYF. DNA of the CDR3: TGTGCCAGCAGTTCGGCTAGCACAGATACGCAGTATTTT.

The V and J genes are TRBV29-1 and TRBJ1-2; D is uncertain. V gave up 6 bases and J gave up 0 bases, with 11 bases separating them. The CDR3 loop spans 13 amino acids. Looked up from germline, CDR1 is SQVTM and CDR2 is ANQGSEA. CDR3 loop: CSVETTTNYGYTF. CDR3 bases: TGCAGCGTCGAGACGACGACTAACTATGGCTACACCTTC.

This clonotype was observed a few times. This rearrangement joins TRBV6-5 to TRBJ1-6; TRBD1 aligns across 10 bases. The CDR3 runs 16 residues. Germline V gene sequence: CDR1 MNHEY, CDR2 SVGAGI. V gave up 2 bases and J gave up 7 bases; unmatched junction bases: 5. CDR3 protein: CASSYAGQGGNSPLHF. CDR3 DNA sequence: TGTGCCAGCAGTTACGCCGGACAGGGGGGGAATTCACCCCTCCACTTT.

The table lists this clonotype with many counts. This sequence joins TRBV5-1 and TRBJ2-1; 8 bases map to TRBD2. The junction had 11 bases not matched to a gene; V was cut back by 5 bases and J by 7 bases. CDR1 and CDR2 (germline): SGHRS, YFSETQ. The CDR3 contains 15 residues. CDR3 in DNA: TGCGCCAGCAGTTTCAGTAGCGGGATGAGGAATGAGCAGTTCTTC. Protein product: CASSFSSGMRNEQFF.

The chain recombines TRBV25-1 with TRBJ1-1, with 8 bases matching TRBD1. V shed 6 bases, J shed 5 bases, and the junction held 5 bases outside the gene matches. The CDR3 is 13 amino acids. CDR1 and CDR2 (germline): MGHDK, SYGVNS. The CDR3 region is CASRDRVGTEAFF. In DNA form, the CDR3 reads TGTGCCAGCAGGGACAGGGTTGGGACTGAAGCTTTCTTT.

This clonotype was counted between two and nine times. The rearrangement links TRBV28 to TRBJ2-6; TRBD1 is a possible D gene (7 bases). V lost 5 bases to trimming and J lost 0 bases, with 14 bases between them. Germline-derived CDR1 and CDR2 are MDHEN and SYDVKM. This CDR3 is 17 amino acids long. CDR3 residues: CASSLPRGASGANVLTF. CDR3 DNA sequence: TGTGCCAGCAGTCTCCCCAGGGGGGCCTCTGGGGCCAACGTCCTGACTTTC.

The chain is built from TRBV7-9 and TRBJ2-7; D is undetermined. In germline, CDR1 is SEHNR, CDR2 FQNEAQ (reference sequence). The CDR3 runs to 14 residues. Trimming removed 3 bases from V and 2 bases from J, with 11 bases in between. In DNA, the CDR3 is TGTGCCAGCAGCTTGTCGGGCAAAGCCTACGAGCAGTACTTC. Protein product: CASSLSGKAYEQYF.

This clonotype was seen ten or more times. The chain links TRBV7-9 to TRBJ1-4, with TRBD1 as a possible D gene (5 bases). The CDR3 spans 18 residues. CDR1 and CDR2 (germline): SEHNR, FQNEAQ (reference sequence). The V gene lost 5 bases and the J gene lost 8 bases, with 27 bases spanning the gap. CDR3 DNA sequence: TGTGCCAGCAGCCCCACCAGGGCCAACACGGAGGGCACGGAAAAACTGTTTTTT. This sequence encodes CASSPTRANTEGTEKLFF.

The chain recombines TRBV20-1 with TRBJ1-3, with D perhaps TRBD1 (5 bases). Germline CDR1 and CDR2: DFQATT and SNEGSKA (reference sequence). The CDR3 totals 13 residues. The germline V and J ends were trimmed by 3 bases and 0 bases, with 6 bases remaining between them. DNA of the CDR3: TGCAGTGCTAGCAGGGACTCTGGAAACACCATATATTTT. It encodes CSASRDSGNTIYF.

The CDR3 spells CATSGRATETQYF. CDR3 bases: TGTGCCACTAGCGGGAGGGCCACAGAGACCCAGTACTTC. The V call is TRBV15, the J call TRBJ2-5, with 11 bases aligning to TRBD2. The J segment lost 4 bases and the V segment lost 9 bases, leaving 4 bases of the junction unmatched. The length of the CDR3 is 13 residues. Germline assignment: CDR1 LNHNV and CDR2 YYDKDF (reference sequence).

The J gene is TRBJ2-7, the V gene TRBV3-1; D remains ambiguous. The CDR3 sequence is 11 residues long. Germline CDR1 reads LGHDT; CDR2 reads YNNKEL (reference sequence). Deletions cut 8 bases from V and 2 bases from J, with 7 bases between. This CDR3 reads CASGPPYEQYF. CDR3 nucleotide sequence: TGTGCCAGCGGACCCCCCTACGAGCAGTACTTC.

In this sample, this clonotype turned up many times. The rearrangement links TRBV6-2 or TRBV6-3 to TRBJ2-7; no clear D. Germline values: CDR1 MNHEY, CDR2 SVGEGT. There are 19 residues in the CDR3. Trimming removed 2 bases at V and 6 bases at J, with 29 bases between. The CDR3, as DNA: TGTGCCAGCAGTTACGTACCATCGGTAAGGCTACTATCCCGTCGCGAGCAGTACTTC. Its translation is CASSYVPSVRLLSRREQYF.

This clonotype was seen repeatedly, ten times or more. This chain joins TRBV6-1 and TRBJ2-5; perhaps TRBD2 as D (6 bases). This CDR3 comprises 12 residues. V was clipped by 6 bases and J by 5 bases, with 10 bases between them. The germline V gene has CDR1 MNHNS and CDR2 SASEGT. The CDR3: CASRMGGETQYF. The CDR3 bases are TGTGCCAGCAGAATGGGGGGTGAGACCCAGTACTTC.

This clonotype was detected only a few times. Relative to the germline gene, one junction end is altered; a read error may explain this. The chain combines TRBV7-7 with TRBJ2-5; D possibly corresponds to TRBD2 (5 bases). The CDR3 sequence is 15 residues long. Germline V gives CDR1 SSHAT, CDR2 FNYEAQ (reference sequence). CDR3 residues: CASSLQLREGETQYF. CDR3 sequence (DNA): TGTGCTAGCAGCTTACAGCTCCGAGAGGGAGAGACCCAGTACTTC.

In its sample, this clonotype was seen many times. The rearrangement joins TRBV3-1 to TRBJ2-7, with 11 bases that match TRBD2. This CDR3 region has 15 residues. J lost 3 bases, V lost 0 bases, and 1 base had no gene match. Germline V gene sequence: CDR1 LGHDT, CDR2 YNNKEL (reference sequence). CDR3 residues: CASSQEGTSGYEQYF. The CDR3 DNA reads TGTGCCAGCAGCCAAGAAGGGACTAGCGGCTACGAGCAGTACTTC.

This clonotype turned up a few times. The chain carries TRBV2 and TRBJ1-5; 7 nucleotides line up with TRBD1. The germline CDR1 and CDR2 sequences are SNHLY and FYNNEI. The CDR3 covers 13 residues. V was pared by 8 bases and J by 1 base, with 2 bases of the junction left unmatched. CDR3 loop: CASQGGSNQPQHF. CDR3 DNA sequence: TGTGCCAGCCAGGGGGGGAGCAATCAGCCCCAGCATTTT.

This chain connects TRBV10-3 to TRBJ2-2; TRBD1 matches at 9 bases. The CDR3 totals 19 residues. The V gene end was trimmed by 6 bases and the J gene end by 1 base; junction bases not matched to a gene: 15. Germline loops: CDR1 ENHRY, CDR2 SYGVKD. This CDR3 is CAIRQTPGQGQKNTGELFF. CDR3 bases: TGTGCCATCAGACAAACTCCGGGACAGGGACAAAAGAACACCGGGGAGCTGTTTTTT.

Many counts were recorded for this clonotype. CDR3: CASSRQPYEQYF. The CDR3 DNA reads as TGTGCCAGCAGCAGACAGCCCTACGAGCAGTACTTC. This rearrangement joins TRBV28 to TRBJ2-7; D is possibly TRBD1 (5 bases). Per germline, CDR1 MDHEN and CDR2 SYDVKM. The CDR3 covers 12 residues. Trimming removed 6 bases at V and 2 bases at J, with 8 bases between.

This clonotype showed up just a few times. It may be a read error: a sequence one base away is much more abundant. The chain recombines TRBV18 with TRBJ1-3; D ambiguous. Germline-derived CDR1 and CDR2 are KGHSH and LQKENI. This CDR3 spans 15 amino acids. The CDR3 reads CASSPQIVPGNTTYF. CDR3 DNA sequence: TGTGCCAGCTCACCCCAAATTGTCCCTGGAAACACCACATATTTT.

The rearrangement uses TRBV20-1 and TRBJ2-7, with D unresolved. The germline V and J ends were trimmed by 6 bases and 2 bases, with 17 bases remaining between them. There are 14 residues in the CDR3. CDR1 DFQATT and CDR2 SNEGSKA come from the germline V gene (reference sequence). The chain's CDR3 is CSAPIQDPPYEQYF. As DNA, the CDR3 is TGCAGTGCCCCTATCCAGGATCCCCCCTACGAGCAGTACTTC.

The chain uses TRBV10-3 and TRBJ2-1; 9 bases fit TRBD1. Germline V gene data show CDR1 as ENHRY and CDR2 as SYGVKD. CDR3 length: 15 residues. The ends lost 4 bases at V and 5 bases at J; junction bases unmatched: 6. The CDR3 coding sequence is TGTGCCATCAGTGCCCGGGGACAGGGCAACAATGAGCAGTTCTTC. It encodes CAISARGQGNNEQFF.

There are a few counts of this clonotype. A read error may produce the germline difference seen at one junction end. The chain carries TRBV18 and TRBJ2-1; TRBD1 or TRBD2 may be the D gene (6 bases each). The germline V gene has CDR1 KGHSH and CDR2 LQKENI. The CDR3 length is 16 residues. The CDR3 region has the DNA TGTGCCAGCTCACCACCGGTGGGGGGCTCCTACAATGAGCAGCTCTTC. This translates into CASSPPVGGSYNEQLF.

This chain connects TRBV20-1 to TRBJ2-7, with D perhaps matching TRBD2 (5 bases). V lost 1 base to trimming and J lost 5 bases, with 18 bases between them. Germline values: CDR1 DFQATT, CDR2 SNEGSKA (reference sequence). The CDR3 spans 15 residues. The CDR3 loop is CSARAPGLRSNEQYF. CDR3 bases: TGCAGTGCTAGAGCCCCGGGGTTGAGGTCGAACGAGCAGTACTTC.

The V and J genes are TRBV29-1 and TRBJ1-1; no definite D call. Germline CDR1 and CDR2: SQVTM and ANQGSEA. With 6 bases removed from V and 3 bases from J, the gap between germline ends came to 11 bases. The CDR3 contains 12 residues. The CDR3 protein is CSVDRTDTEAFF. In DNA form, the CDR3 reads TGCAGCGTCGACCGGACTGACACTGAAGCTTTCTTT.

The rearrangement uses TRBV4-1 and TRBJ2-1, with 7 bases identical to TRBD2. The germline V gene encodes CDR1 MGHRA and CDR2 YSYEKL. V lost 1 base and J lost 2; bases outside the gene matches: 5. The CDR3 totals 16 residues. The CDR3 loop reads CASSQGGSGTYNEQFF. The DNA for the CDR3 is TGCGCCAGCAGCCAAGGCGGGAGTGGGACCTACAATGAGCAGTTCTTC.

The chain combines TRBV19 with TRBJ2-7; D might be TRBD2 (6 bases). Germline lookup yields CDR1 LNHDA and CDR2 SQIVND (reference sequence). The CDR3 spans 14 residues. Trimming took off 6 bases at V and 5 bases at J, with 17 bases between the two ends. CDR3 sequence: CASSGSTLIHEQYF. The DNA of the CDR3 is TGTGCCAGTAGCGGGAGTACGTTAATCCACGAGCAGTACTTC.

The V call is TRBV6-1, the J call TRBJ1-1, with 7 bases matching TRBD1. The CDR3 extends over 12 amino acids. Looked up from germline, CDR1 is MNHNS and CDR2 is SASEGT. V dropped 4 bases and J dropped 11; count of bases not matched to a gene: 7. This chain's CDR3 is CASSGGDSKAFF. CDR3 in DNA: TGTGCCAGCAGTGGCGGGGACAGTAAGGCTTTCTTT.

This clonotype has at least ten counts. Relative to the germline gene, one junction end is altered; a read error may explain this. The chain is built from TRBV7-7 and TRBJ2-3, with D unclear. Germline loops: CDR1 SSHAT, CDR2 FNYEAQ (reference sequence). The CDR3 runs to 15 residues. Here the CDR3 reads CASSFQPGRTDTQYF. In DNA form, the CDR3 reads TGTGCTAGCAGCTTTCAACCCGGGCGGACAGATACGCAGTATTTT.